Listed below are T cell receptor beta chains from one sample, sequenced in a study of blood T cell repertoires in COVID-19. Using immunoSEQ multiplex PCR, the repertoire was profiled, and TCRdb retains in-frame clones only, with some absent. The sample lists approximately 140,000 clones, approximately 90% occurring once. Source material: peripheral blood. These receptors originate from a woman in her sixties or seventies with active or convalescent COVID-19. Each CDR3 is given without its conserved first and last residue. A D gene is named only where the DNA matches it firmly.

TRBD1	TRBJ2-7	TRBV5-1	13	ASSNIPGQPYEQY
-	TRBJ1-6	TRBV7-3	12	ASSLTGDNSPLH
TRBD1	TRBJ1-5	TRBV19	15	ASSISPEGAQNQPQH
-	TRBJ1-5	TRBV6-6	13	ASSYVGTLNQPQH
-	TRBJ2-3	TRBV10-1	11	ASSERGTDTQY
-	TRBJ1-2	TRBV20-1	9	SARTSYGYT
TRBD2	TRBJ2-1	TRBV2	13	ASSESRGGYNEQF
-	TRBJ2-6	TRBV7-9	11	AVPLSGANVLT
-	TRBJ2-2	TRBV7-3	14	ASSLTGGLNTGELF
-	TRBJ1-6	TRBV7-2	13	ASSSTPGRSSPLH